This TCR beta chain was found in a study of CD8 T cells in Susac syndrome. Study overall: Intravenous immunoglobulin alone or corticosteroids were being given to patients with Susac syndrome at blood draw, unless they were therapy-naive.

Random hexamers were used to reverse transcribe an amount of about 0.45 to 1 ug RNA. TCRdb re-analysed the immunoSEQ multiplex PCR reads in MiXCR, keeping a single row per CDR3 protein. Among some 250,000 distinct CDR3 sequences listed, 90% to 97% were seen once. From blood CD8+ and CD4+ T cells, the TCR beta chain was sequenced. TEMRA cells were FACS-enriched, with CD8+ and CD4+ T cells isolated negatively. The source of this sequence is a human donor with Susac syndrome. Source material: CD4+ T cells from PBMCs.

CDR3 sequence: CASSQDKLGGPRSNYGYTF. Here the CDR3 DNA reads TGCGCCAGCAGCCAGGATAAACTTGGCGGCCCTCGGTCCAACTATGGCTACACCTTC. The V gene is TRBV4-1, the J gene TRBJ1-2; D is undetermined. Looked up from germline, CDR1 is MGHRA and CDR2 is YSYEKL. This CDR3 comprises 19 residues. V was trimmed by 3 bases and J by 2 bases, leaving 25 bases between them.